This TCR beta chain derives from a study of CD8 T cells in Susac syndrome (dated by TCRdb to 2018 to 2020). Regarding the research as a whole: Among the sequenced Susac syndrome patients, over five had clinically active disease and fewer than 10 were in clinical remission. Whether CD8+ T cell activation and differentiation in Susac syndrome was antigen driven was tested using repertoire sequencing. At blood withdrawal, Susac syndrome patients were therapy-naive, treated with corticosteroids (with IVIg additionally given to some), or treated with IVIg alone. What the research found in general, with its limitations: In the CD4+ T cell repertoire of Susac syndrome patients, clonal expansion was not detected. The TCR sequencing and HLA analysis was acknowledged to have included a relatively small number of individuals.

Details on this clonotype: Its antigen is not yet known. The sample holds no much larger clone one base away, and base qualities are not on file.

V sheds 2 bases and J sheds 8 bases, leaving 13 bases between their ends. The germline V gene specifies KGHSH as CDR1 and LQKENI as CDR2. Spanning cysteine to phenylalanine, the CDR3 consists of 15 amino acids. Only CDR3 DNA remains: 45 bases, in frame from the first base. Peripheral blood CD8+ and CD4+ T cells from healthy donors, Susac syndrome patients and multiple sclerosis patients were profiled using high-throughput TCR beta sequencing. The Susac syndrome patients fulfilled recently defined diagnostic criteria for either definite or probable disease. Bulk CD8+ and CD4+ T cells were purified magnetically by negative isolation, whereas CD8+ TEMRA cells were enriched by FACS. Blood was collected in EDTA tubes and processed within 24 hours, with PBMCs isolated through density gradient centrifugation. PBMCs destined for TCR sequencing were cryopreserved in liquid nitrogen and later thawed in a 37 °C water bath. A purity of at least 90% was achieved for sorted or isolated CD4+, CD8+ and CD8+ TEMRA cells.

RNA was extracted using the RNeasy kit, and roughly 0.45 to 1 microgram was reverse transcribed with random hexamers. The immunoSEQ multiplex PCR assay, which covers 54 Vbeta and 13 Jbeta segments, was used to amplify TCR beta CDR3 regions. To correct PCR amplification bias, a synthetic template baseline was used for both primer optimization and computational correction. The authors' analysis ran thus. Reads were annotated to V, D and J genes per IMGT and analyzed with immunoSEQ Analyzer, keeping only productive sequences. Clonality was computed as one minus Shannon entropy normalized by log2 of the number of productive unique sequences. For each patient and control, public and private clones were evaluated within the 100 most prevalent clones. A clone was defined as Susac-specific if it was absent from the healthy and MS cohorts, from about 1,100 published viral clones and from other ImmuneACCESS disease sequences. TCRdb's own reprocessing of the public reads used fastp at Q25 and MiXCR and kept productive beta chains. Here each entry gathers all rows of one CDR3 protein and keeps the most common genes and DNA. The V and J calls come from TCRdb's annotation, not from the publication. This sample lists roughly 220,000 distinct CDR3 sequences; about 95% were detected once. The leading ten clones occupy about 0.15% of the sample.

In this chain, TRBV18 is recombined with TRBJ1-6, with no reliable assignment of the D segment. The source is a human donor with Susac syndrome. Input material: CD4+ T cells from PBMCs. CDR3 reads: CASSPLPGFDSPLHF. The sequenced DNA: TGTGCCAGCTCACCATTACCGGGGTTTGATTCACCCCTCCACTTT.